The rows below give T cell receptor beta chains drawn from one sample of a study of TIL therapy for anti-PD-1-resistant metastatic lung cancer. Assay: immunoSEQ multiplex PCR; the TCRdb copy retains only in-frame clones and omits some. The data hold tens of thousands of clones, with about 86% observed a single time. The sample in question was blood, obtained at baseline. The source is a person between 25 and 80 years old with non-small cell lung cancer. Both conserved end residues are part of each CDR3. The D gene is left open where the match is weak. Where a row states a size, it is once, few, many or the class of an expanded clone; other rows omit it.

D gene	V gene	J gene	clone size	CDR3 DNA	CDR3 protein
TRBD1	TRBV5-6	TRBJ1-5	few	TGTGCCAGCAGCTTGATGGTAGGACAGGGGAGTCAGCCCCAGCATTTT	CASSLMVGQGSQPQHF
-	TRBV24-1	TRBJ2-3	-	TGTGCCACCAGTGATCCAGGGGCAGGAGGCACAGATACGCAGTATTTT	CATSDPGAGGTDTQYF
-	TRBV30	TRBJ2-5	-	TGTGCCTGGAGTGTAAATGGCCAGACCCAGTACTTC	CAWSVNGQTQYF
-	TRBV19	TRBJ2-4	-	TGTGCCAGTAGTATTCAGGGTTTTACGGAAAACATTCAGTACTTC	CASSIQGFTENIQYF
TRBD2	TRBV20-1	TRBJ2-3	few	TGCAGTGCTAGTAGCGGGGGGACAGATACGCAGTATTTT	CSASSGGTDTQYF
TRBD1	TRBV10-3	TRBJ2-1	-	TGTGCCATCAAATCGAGTATAGGACAGGGGGGGAATGAGCAGTTCTTC	CAIKSSIGQGGNEQFF
-	TRBV7-3	TRBJ2-3	-	TGTGCCAGCAGCTTAGGCAGGGGAGGAAGCAGGGTGACAGATACGCAGTATTTT	CASSLGRGGSRVTDTQYF
TRBD1	TRBV30	TRBJ2-7	-	TGTGCCTGGAGCGAATTCGACAGGGACTACGAGCAGTACTTC	CAWSEFDRDYEQYF
TRBD2	TRBV7-2	TRBJ2-7	-	TGTGCCAGCAGCCAGACTAGCGGGGGGGCCGTACAGTACTTC	CASSQTSGGAVQYF
-	TRBV6-1	TRBJ1-2	once	TGTGCCAGCAGTGAAATGGCAGGGCACAATGGCTACACCTTC	CASSEMAGHNGYTF
TRBD1	TRBV28	TRBJ2-2	-	TGTGCCAGCAGTAAGGGACAGGGGGCAACCGGGGAGCTGTTTTTT	CASSKGQGATGELFF
TRBD1	TRBV6-2/TRBV6-3	TRBJ2-7	-	TGTGCCAGCAGCCGCTCCGGGACAGGGGGCGCGGGCGAGCAGTACTTC	CASSRSGTGGAGEQYF
-	TRBV6-5	TRBJ2-1	-	TGTGCCAGCAGTTACGCAGGCGGCCACCATAATGAGCAGTTCTTC	CASSYAGGHHNEQFF
TRBD1	TRBV15	TRBJ2-7	-	TGTGCCACCAGCAGAGGGACAGGGGTTTCCGACGAGCAGTACTTC	CATSRGTGVSDEQYF